This TCR beta chain was recorded in a study of blood T cell repertoires in COVID-19. For the study at large: Researchers got acute and convalescent COVID-19 samples from the United States, Italy and Spain. In each case, the material was cDNA or gDNA derived from T cells, B-cell-depleted T cells, or PBMCs.

The CDR3 spans 17 residues. In the source study's methods: Amplifying reference gene primers gave estimates of nucleated cell counts. Produced via immunoSEQ multiplex PCR; TCRdb's table is partial and in-frame only. V, J and clone size are those of that table, while D and trimming were read from the DNA. The sample holds some 150,000 clones; 84% are singletons and the top ten take about 6.8%. Source material: peripheral blood. The rearrangement joins TRBV21-1 to TRBJ1-4; the D segment call TRBD1 is taken from the table without a DNA check. TRBV21-1 is described as a pseudogene. The sequence derives from a woman between 50 and 59 years old in a cohort sampled during active or convalescent COVID-19. The CDR3 DNA sequence: TGTGCCAGCAGTAACGGGCCAGGGAATCTTCCTAATGAAAAACTGTTTTTT. It encodes CASSNGPGNLPNEKLFF.